Listed here are 30 T cell receptor beta chains from one sample, sequenced in a study of cytomegalovirus exposure and HLA in healthy donors. Researchers ran the PCR with 60 Vbeta and 13 Jbeta primers. Assay: immunoSEQ multiplex PCR; the TCRdb copy retains only in-frame clones and omits some. The data contain some 98,000 clones, approximately 82% of them singletons. Sequenced sample: PBMCs. The receptors come from a female donor in good health and CMV-seropositive.

V gene TRBV2 combines with J gene TRBJ1-1; 7 bases are a match to TRBD1. Per germline, CDR1 SNHLY and CDR2 FYNNEI. The CDR3 contains 14 residues. The trim removed 7 bases at V and 3 bases at J, leaving 8 bases unmatched. The CDR3 DNA sequence: TGTGCCAGCAAACAGGGGCGGTTGGACACTGAAGCTTTCTTT. Translation gives CASKQGRLDTEAFF.

The rearrangement joins TRBV28 to TRBJ1-6; 12 bases are shared with TRBD1. The CDR3 runs 19 residues. Losses at the gene ends were 5 bases for V and 4 bases for J; bases not matched to a gene: 12. Germline values: CDR1 MDHEN, CDR2 SYDVKM. CDR3 in DNA: TGTGCCAGCAGTCTGACCGGGACAGGGGGCAGTGGGTATAATTCACCCCTCCACTTT. It yields the protein CASSLTGTGGSGYNSPLHF.

The gene calls are TRBV19 and TRBJ2-3; D is unresolved. In germline, CDR1 is LNHDA, CDR2 SQIVND (reference sequence). V was clipped by 3 bases and J by 0 bases, with 4 bases between them. The CDR3 length is 13 residues. CDR3 DNA: TGTGCCAGTAGTATGGGCAGCACAGATACGCAGTATTTT. Amino acids: CASSMGSTDTQYF.

This clone appeared a single time. V and J are TRBV10-3 and TRBJ2-3; 7 bases map to TRBD2. Per the germline V gene, CDR1 is ENHRY and CDR2 is SYGVKD. The CDR3 is 14 residues long. V lost 8 bases, J lost 5 bases, and 10 bases stayed unmatched. The CDR3 spells CAIGLGGFLDTQYF. Here the CDR3 DNA reads TGTGCCATCGGACTAGGCGGGTTCCTAGATACGCAGTATTTT.

The rearrangement uses TRBV6-5 and TRBJ2-1, with TRBD2 matching 8 bases. The length of the CDR3 is 16 residues. J was trimmed by 5 bases and V by 0 bases; bases with no gene match: 6. Germline V gives CDR1 MNHEY, CDR2 SVGAGI. CDR3 nucleotides: TGTGCCAGCAGTTACTCCGGGACTAGTAACGACAATGAGCAGTTCTTC. It encodes CASSYSGTSNDNEQFF.

This clone was recorded a few times. The chain uses TRBV19 and TRBJ1-1; D call uncertain. Trimming took off 4 bases at V and 0 bases at J, with 9 bases between the two ends. This CDR3 spans 14 amino acids. Germline assignment: CDR1 LNHDA and CDR2 SQIVND (reference sequence). As DNA, the CDR3 is TGTGCCAGTAGTACCCCCCCAATGAACACTGAAGCTTTCTTT. It codes for CASSTPPMNTEAFF.

This clone came up once. This chain connects TRBV27 to TRBJ1-2; D not resolved. The CDR3 totals 16 residues. V was cut by 4 bases and J by 5 bases, with 20 bases left in between. Looked up from germline, CDR1 is MNHEY and CDR2 is SMNVEV (reference sequence). In DNA, the CDR3 is TGTGCCAGCAGTTCTACCCGGACCTCCCCGGGGTATGGCTACACCTTC. Encoded protein: CASSSTRTSPGYGYTF.

The chain joins TRBV7-9 to TRBJ2-5; maybe TRBD2 (6 bases). Matching the DNA end better, TRBJ2-7 makes the J call doubtful. Looked up from germline, CDR1 is SEHNR and CDR2 is FQNEAQ (reference sequence). CDR3 length: 14 amino acids. The CDR3 loop reads CASSSGTRSYEQYF. The DNA of the CDR3 is TGTGCCAGCAGTTCCGGGACTCGGAGCTACGAGCAGTACTTC.

This rearrangement joins TRBV19 to TRBJ2-7; 8 nucleotides line up with TRBD1. Per the germline V gene, CDR1 is LNHDA and CDR2 is SQIVND (reference sequence). CDR3 length: 15 residues. The J segment lost 2 bases and the V segment lost 6 bases, leaving 9 bases of the junction unmatched. The CDR3 DNA reads as TGTGCCAGTAGGAGTGCCGGGACAGGAGCCTACGAGCAGTACTTC. Its translation: CASRSAGTGAYEQYF.

The rearrangement uses TRBV7-7 and TRBJ2-5; tentative D call: TRBD1 (5 bases). The CDR3 contains 15 residues. In germline, CDR1 is SSHAT, CDR2 FNYEAQ (reference sequence). Between the trimmed V and J ends, which lost 0 bases and 4 bases, there was a span of 12 bases. CDR3 coding DNA: TGTGCCAGCAGCTTAGCTGGGCAGGGTTCAGAGACCCAGTACTTC. Its translation: CASSLAGQGSETQYF.

V is TRBV28 and J is TRBJ2-7; D unresolved. Germline V gene lookup returns CDR1 MDHEN and CDR2 SYDVKM. Trimming stripped 4 bases from V and 4 bases from J, with 8 bases between. This CDR3 spans 12 amino acids. The CDR3 protein is CASSSSPYEQYF. CDR3 sequence (DNA): TGTGCCAGCAGTTCAAGCCCATACGAGCAGTACTTC. Together with reference TRBV28 and TRBJ2-7, the CDR3 gives the full variable domain: DVKVTQSSRYLVKRTGEKVFLECVQDMDHENMFWYRQDPGLGLRLIYFSYDVKMKEKGDIPEGYSVSREKKERFSLILESASTNQTSMYLCASSSSPYEQYFGPGTRLTVT.

This clone was recorded once. This chain connects TRBV19 to TRBJ1-1; the D is unclear. Deletions cut 3 bases from V and 1 base from J, with 12 bases between. CDR3 length: 15 residues. In germline, CDR1 is LNHDA, CDR2 SQIVND (reference sequence). The CDR3 protein is CASSISGFGNTEAFF. The CDR3, as DNA: TGTGCCAGTAGTATCTCAGGATTCGGGAACACTGAAGCTTTCTTT.

This chain joins TRBV7-9 and TRBJ2-5, with 8 bases identical to TRBD1. V lost 5 bases, J lost 5 bases, and 7 bases stayed unmatched. This CDR3 region has 14 residues. Germline loops: CDR1 SEHNR, CDR2 FQNEAQ (reference sequence). CDR3 residues: CASSMTGAGETQYF. Here the CDR3 DNA reads TGTGCCAGCAGCATGACAGGGGCAGGGGAGACCCAGTACTTC.

This chain connects TRBV20-1 to TRBJ1-5; 7 bases map to TRBD1. CDR3 length: 11 amino acids. V lost 7 bases, J lost 7 bases, and 4 bases stayed unmatched. The V gene's germline CDR1 is DFQATT and CDR2 SNEGSKA (reference sequence). The CDR3 region is CSVSGGQPQHF. The CDR3 region has the DNA TGCAGTGTATCAGGGGGGCAGCCCCAGCATTTT.

The rearrangement links TRBV18 to TRBJ1-2; D is unclear. The V end was cut by 3 bases, the J end by 8 bases, with 13 bases between. CDR1 is KGHSH, CDR2 LQKENI, per germline. This CDR3 is built from 13 residues. The CDR3 sequence: CASSPVQEEGYTF. The CDR3 region has the DNA TGTGCCAGCTCACCGGTCCAGGAGGAAGGCTACACCTTC.

The chain couples TRBV6-5 to TRBJ1-4, with D hard to call. Between the trimmed V and J ends, which lost 6 bases and 3 bases, there was a span of 14 bases. This CDR3 is built from 15 residues. CDR1 is MNHEY and CDR2 is SVGAGI in the germline V gene. CDR3 protein: CASRRDALANEKLFF. The CDR3 bases are TGTGCCAGCAGGAGGGATGCTTTAGCTAATGAAAAACTGTTTTTT.

This chain uses TRBV2 with TRBJ2-3, with TRBD2 matching 9 bases. The junction had 5 bases not matched to a gene; V was cut back by 1 base and J by 3 bases. There are 16 residues in the CDR3. Germline V gene sequence: CDR1 SNHLY, CDR2 FYNNEI. The CDR3 nucleotides are TGTGCCAGCAGTGAAGGAGAGCGGGGGGTTACAGATACGCAGTATTTT. Translated: CASSEGERGVTDTQYF.

The chain employs TRBV9 and TRBJ2-6, with D perhaps matching TRBD1 (5 bases). The ends were cut back, 7 bases at V and 12 bases at J, with 11 bases in the middle. The CDR3 is 11 residues long. Germline CDR1 SGDLS, CDR2 YYNGEE. As DNA, the CDR3 is TGTGCCAGCTGGGGAAGGGGCGTCCTGACTTTC. Protein product: CASWGRGVLTF. Variable domain in full (rest from reference TRBV9 and TRBJ2-6): DSGVTQTPKHLITATGQRVTLRCSPRSGDLSVYWYQQSLDQGLQFLIQYYNGEERAKGNILERFSAQQFPDLHSELNLSSLELGDSALYFCASWGRGVLTFGAGSRLTVL.

The rearrangement uses TRBV7-9 and TRBJ2-5, with a weak D call TRBD2 (7 bases). The DNA matches TRBJ2-7 better at its end, which makes the J call doubtful. This CDR3 has 15 residues. Germline V gives CDR1 SEHNR, CDR2 FQNEAQ (reference sequence). This CDR3 reads CASSFGGWGGDEQYF. The CDR3, as DNA: TGTGCCAGCAGCTTCGGCGGGTGGGGGGGCGACGAGCAGTACTTC.

The chain combines TRBV6-5 with TRBJ1-3; possible D gene TRBD1, 6 bases. Per germline, CDR1 MNHEY and CDR2 SVGAGI. The CDR3 covers 15 residues. V gave up 2 bases and J gave up 4 bases, with 12 bases separating them. This chain's CDR3 is CASSYTAGAGNTIYF. The CDR3, as DNA: TGTGCCAGCAGTTACACGGCAGGGGCCGGAAACACCATATATTTT.

This clone was found once. The chain couples TRBV13 to TRBJ2-1, with a tentative D call TRBD2 (5 bases). Germline CDR1 PRHDT, CDR2 FYEKMQ (reference sequence). The ends were cut back, 1 base at V and 8 bases at J, with 9 bases in the middle. The CDR3 contains 13 residues. The CDR3 is CASSLAGFDEQFF. CDR3 bases: TGTGCCAGCAGCTTAGCGGGGTTCGATGAGCAGTTCTTC. Drawing the rest from reference TRBV13 and TRBJ2-1, the complete variable domain is AAGVIQSPRHLIKEKRETATLKCYPIPRHDTVYWYQQGPGQDPQFLISFYEKMQSDKGSIPDRFSAQQFSDYHSELNMSSLELGDSALYFCASSLAGFDEQFFGPGTRLTVL.

The rearrangement joins TRBV10-2 to TRBJ1-1; tentative D call: TRBD1 (5 bases). In germline, CDR1 is WSHSY, CDR2 SAAADI. With 7 bases removed from V and 0 bases from J, the gap between germline ends came to 12 bases. This CDR3 has 14 residues. This chain's CDR3 is CASTSDILNTEAFF. DNA for the CDR3: TGCGCCAGCACTTCGGACATACTGAACACTGAAGCTTTCTTT.

This rearrangement joins TRBV27 to TRBJ2-2, with 7 positions matching TRBD1. The CDR3 contains 16 residues. Trimming cost V 5 bases and J 6 bases; bases outside gene matches: 12. Germline-derived CDR1 and CDR2 are MNHEY and SMNVEV (reference sequence). CDR3 sequence: CASSTTGELVAGELFF. In DNA, the CDR3 is TGTGCCAGCAGTACCACAGGGGAGCTGGTGGCCGGGGAGCTGTTTTTT.

The chain has TRBV9 and TRBJ2-2; no definite D call. Germline lookup yields CDR1 SGDLS and CDR2 YYNGEE. The CDR3 contains 15 residues. V lost 3 bases and J 0 bases, leaving 9 bases between the germline ends. CDR3 in amino acids: CASSAHNSNTGELFF. CDR3 coding DNA: TGTGCCAGCAGCGCACATAATTCGAACACCGGGGAGCTGTTTTTT.

Concerning this clone: A junction boundary mismatches the germline segment, possibly from a read error. The rearrangement links TRBV29-1 to TRBJ2-1; D may be TRBD2 (6 bases). The germline gives CDR1 SQVTM, CDR2 ANQGSEA. This CDR3 has 13 residues. In DNA form, the CDR3 reads TGCAGCGCGACCGGGAGCCTATACAGTGAGCAGTTCTTC. Translating it yields CSATGSLYSEQFF.

V usage is TRBV27 and J usage is TRBJ2-7; D not certain. The CDR3 length is 17 residues. The germline CDR1 and CDR2 sequences are MNHEY and SMNVEV (reference sequence). The germline V and J ends were trimmed by 5 bases and 4 bases, with 24 bases remaining between them. DNA for the CDR3: TGTGCCAGCAGTCCCATCTCAAGGCGGCCCAGTAATTACGAGCAGTACTTC. This encodes CASSPISRRPSNYEQYF.

The chain links TRBV27 to TRBJ1-5; D possibly corresponds to TRBD1 (6 bases). V was shortened by 6 bases and J by 5 bases, with 20 bases between the two germline ends. The CDR3 sequence is 16 residues long. CDR1 and CDR2 (germline): MNHEY, SMNVEV (reference sequence). The CDR3 nucleotides are TGTGCCAGCAGATCCCACCCGCACAGGGTAGATCAGCCCCAGCATTTT. As protein: CASRSHPHRVDQPQHF.

The chain uses TRBV6-5 and TRBJ1-1; 8 nucleotides agree with TRBD1. This CDR3 comprises 15 residues. The germline V gene encodes CDR1 MNHEY and CDR2 SVGAGI. V lost 2 bases and J lost 7; bases outside the gene matches: 9. The CDR3 nucleotides read TGTGCCAGCAGTTACGTTTCAGGGGGCCTCAGTGAAGCTTTCTTT. The encoded protein is CASSYVSGGLSEAFF.

The gene calls are TRBV6-5 and TRBJ2-7, with D unresolved. V lost 5 bases and J lost 0, with 8 bases in between. Germline values: CDR1 MNHEY, CDR2 SVGAGI. CDR3 length equals 13 residues. The CDR3 loop reads CASSKTISYEQYF. The DNA of the CDR3 is TGTGCCAGCAGTAAGACAATCTCCTACGAGCAGTACTTC.

This clone occurred once. This chain links TRBV10-1 with TRBJ1-2; D is unclear. CDR1 WNHNN and CDR2 SYGVQD come from the germline V gene (reference sequence). The CDR3 length is 12 residues. V lost 3 bases to trimming and J lost 4 bases, with 6 bases between them. For the CDR3, the DNA is TGCGCCAGCAGTGACAGTGGCTATGGCTACACCTTC. Protein sequence: CASSDSGYGYTF.